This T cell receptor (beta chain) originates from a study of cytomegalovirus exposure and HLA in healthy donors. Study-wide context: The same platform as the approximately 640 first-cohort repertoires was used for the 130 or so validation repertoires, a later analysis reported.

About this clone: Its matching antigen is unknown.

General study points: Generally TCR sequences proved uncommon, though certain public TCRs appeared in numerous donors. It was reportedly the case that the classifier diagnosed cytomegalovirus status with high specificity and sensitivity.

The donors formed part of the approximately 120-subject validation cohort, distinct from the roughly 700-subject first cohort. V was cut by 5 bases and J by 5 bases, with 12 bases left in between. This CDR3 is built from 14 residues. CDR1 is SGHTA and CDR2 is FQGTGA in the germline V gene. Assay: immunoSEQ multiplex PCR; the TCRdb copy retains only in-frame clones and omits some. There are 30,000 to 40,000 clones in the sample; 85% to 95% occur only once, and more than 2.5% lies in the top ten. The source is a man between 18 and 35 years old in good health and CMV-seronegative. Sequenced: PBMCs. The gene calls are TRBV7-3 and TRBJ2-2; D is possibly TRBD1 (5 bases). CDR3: CASSLGVGTGELFF. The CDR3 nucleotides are TGTGCCAGCAGCCTAGGGGTGGGAACCGGGGAGCTGTTTTTT.